This T cell receptor (beta chain) is drawn from a study of blood T cell repertoires in COVID-19. Study-wide context: PBMCs, B-cell-depleted T cells, or T cells provided the cDNA or gDNA that made up the material.

Clones were sequenced by immunoSEQ multiplex PCR, and TCRdb holds only the in-frame ones, with some missing. The sample shows 150,000 or so clones, approximately 87% of them seen only once. The CDR3 loop spans 12 amino acids. V was trimmed by 4 bases and J by 5 bases, leaving 7 bases between them. Germline V lookup: CDR1 LGHDT, CDR2 YNNKEL (reference sequence). V is TRBV3-1 (or the pseudogene TRBV3-2) and J is TRBJ2-3, with TRBD2 as a possible D gene (5 bases). The sequence was collected from a woman in her 70s with COVID-19, enrolled during active disease. Material for sequencing was peripheral blood. CDR3 region: CASSPGGDTQYF. The DNA of the CDR3 is TGTGCCAGCAGCCCAGGAGGAGATACGCAGTATTTT.